Below, one T cell receptor beta chain is given with its context. Its matching antigen is unknown. Being off target in a library aimed at alpha chains, this beta chain has a size of little meaning. The data were taken from a study of spatial heterogeneity in lung cancer. The wider study: Alpha-chain detections were consistently fewer than beta-chain detections among the sequences.

The length of the CDR3 is 15 residues. V lost 6 bases and J lost 2; bases outside the gene matches: 5. Every individual TCR cDNA molecule carried its own unique molecular identifier, which allowed correction of PCR and sequencing errors. TCRdb redid the calling of the 5' RACE reads with MiXCR, one entry per CDR3 protein. The repertoire has 900 to 1,100 distinct CDR3 sequences, approximately 70% of them found once; the top ten carry around 7.7%. Study-wide results and limits: At tumor resection, ubiquitous expanded TCRs were detected in blood more often than later.

Time point specified: sample taken at primary tumor resection. Whole RNA, which was extracted from tumor, nontumor lung tissue or frozen PBMC, was sequenced without any cell sorting. A total of 72 untreated early-stage non-small cell lung cancer patients served as donors. The sample in question was PBMCs, obtained at surgery. This TCR was recovered from a male donor with early-stage non-small cell lung cancer. The genes are TRBV12-3 or TRBV12-4 and TRBJ2-3; the match to TRBD2 covers 10 bases. The CDR3 DNA follows: TGTGCCAGCAGCCGGACTAGCGGTAACACAGATACGCAGTATTTT. This codes for CASSRTSGNTDTQYF.